This T cell receptor beta chain was identified in a study of T cell changes during pregnancy in multiple sclerosis. Germline V lookup: CDR1 SGHRS, CDR2 YFSETQ. The V end lost 4 bases, the J end lost 6 bases, and 10 bases lay between the germline ends. The CDR3 runs 13 residues. Clones were sequenced by immunoSEQ multiplex PCR, and TCRdb holds only the in-frame ones, with some missing. The table shows around 57,000 clones, with just over 90% occurring only once. This TCR was recovered from a female donor with multiple sclerosis, enrolled in a pregnancy study. This chain joins TRBV5-1 and TRBJ1-4; D is perhaps TRBD1 (6 bases). The specimen comprised peripheral blood, sampled in the second trimester of pregnancy. The CDR3 DNA sequence: TGCGCCAGCAGCAGAAACAGGGATGAAAAACTGTTTTTT. It specifies CASSRNRDEKLFF.